This TCR beta chain is from a study of blood T cell dynamics during melanoma immunotherapy. The time point is: pre-treatment baseline. Samples come from before therapy and from week 3 after the first blockade cycle. Germline assignment: CDR1 MNHNS and CDR2 SASEGT. The CDR3 runs 12 residues. V was pared by 5 bases and J by 5 bases, with 10 bases between. Produced via immunoSEQ multiplex PCR; TCRdb's table is partial and in-frame only. This table has roughly 7,000 clones, over 80% appearing once. This TCR was recovered from a human donor with melanoma. Some clones in this sample may be carry-over from other donors' samples. The gene calls are TRBV6-1 and TRBJ2-7, with D possibly matching TRBD1 (6 bases). The sequenced sample was blood, obtained from a patient treated with checkpoint blockade. The CDR3 DNA follows: TGTGCCAGCAGTACAGGGACCCACGAGCAGTACTTC. It yields the protein CASSTGTHEQYF.